Reported below is one T cell receptor beta chain. The data were obtained in a study of blood T cell repertoires in COVID-19. TCRdb's table, derived via immunoSEQ multiplex PCR, lists solely in-frame clones and lacks some. The sample lists fewer than 400,000 clones; approximately 85% were seen once. V lost 5 bases, J lost 2 bases, and 14 bases lay in between. Germline lookup yields CDR1 SGHVS and CDR2 FNYEAQ. The CDR3 covers 15 residues. This clonotype was obtained from a man aged 25-40 years who had recovered from COVID-19. V and J are TRBV7-6 and TRBJ2-3, with D tentatively TRBD1 (6 bases). What was sequenced was PBMCs or T cells enriched from blood (not recorded which). The CDR3 coding sequence is TGTGCCAGCAGCCCCTCGGGACACTCCACAGATACGCAGTATTTT. Protein sequence: CASSPSGHSTDTQYF.